This T cell receptor (beta chain) was obtained from a study of early T cells in non-severe SARS-CoV-2 infection. The CDR3 extends over 16 amino acids. Germline V lookup: CDR1 SGDLS, CDR2 YYNGEE. Germline trimming cut 5 bases from V and 8 bases from J; bases unmatched to any gene: 14. The library protocol tagged individual cDNA molecules with unique molecular identifiers. TCRdb reanalysed the 5' RACE reads using MiXCR and keeps one entry per CDR3 protein. Among about 64,000 distinct CDR3 sequences, roughly 10% were seen once, and the ten largest hold 2.5% to 3.5%. Specimen: whole blood, collected at baseline. This sequence originates from an adult who was a healthcare worker with PCR-confirmed SARS-CoV-2 infection or an uninfected control (not recorded which). The chain is built from TRBV9 and TRBJ1-2, with 11 bases fitting TRBD1. For the CDR3, the DNA is TGTGCCAGCAGTGCGGACAGGGGGCCCTACTTGAGGGGCTACACCTTC. Translated, it gives CASSADRGPYLRGYTF. Combining the CDR3 with reference TRBV9 and TRBJ1-2 gives the whole variable domain DSGVTQTPKHLITATGQRVTLRCSPRSGDLSVYWYQQSLDQGLQFLIQYYNGEERAKGNILERFSAQQFPDLHSELNLSSLELGDSALYFCASSADRGPYLRGYTFGSGTRLTVV.